This T cell receptor beta chain originates from a study of blood T cell repertoires in COVID-19. Study at large: Collection of acute and convalescent COVID-19 samples took place in the United States, Italy and Spain. Sources were T cells, B-cell-depleted T cells, or PBMCs; the material itself was cDNA or gDNA.

The ends were cut back, 5 bases at V and 10 bases at J, with 18 bases in the middle. The CDR3 consists of 15 residues. The germline gives CDR1 SGHAT, CDR2 FQNNGV. Source study methods: Nucleated cell counts were estimated from reference gene primer amplification. Measured with immunoSEQ multiplex PCR; TCRdb has only the in-frame clones, and not every one. Clone size and V and J calls were adopted from that table, with D and trimming inferred from the DNA. Of 200,000 to 250,000 clones in the sample, 84% were seen once. The chain carries TRBV11-2 and TRBJ1-6, with TRBD1 as a possible D gene (6 bases). The sequence derives from a man aged 30-40 years with active or convalescent COVID-19. Sequenced material: peripheral blood. The CDR3 DNA is TGTGCCAGCAGCCGAAACAGGGACATAAGCTCACCCCTCCACTTT. Translated, it gives CASSRNRDISSPLHF.